Included here is one TCR beta chain sequence, with context. Its specificity is unknown. This entry comes from a study of T cells in localized non-small cell lung cancer. Overall study findings and caveats: Highest T cell clonality was seen in uninvolved adjacent lung, surpassing that measured in tumor. Heterogeneity cannot be ruled out, as sequencing used one tumor region only.

CDR3 length: 13 residues. Trimming took 5 bases from V and 6 from J, leaving 13 bases between them. Germline CDR1 SGHTA, CDR2 FQGTGA. The protocol was immunoSEQ multiplex PCR, while the TCRdb copy is restricted to in-frame clones and leaves out a portion. The data show approximately 140,000 clones, 89% seen once. The specimen comprised peripheral blood, sampled before any cancer treatment. The clonotype comes from a female donor older than 55 with stage I lung adenocarcinoma. The J gene is TRBJ1-2, the V gene TRBV7-3; D call uncertain. This CDR3 is CASSRGGSHGYTF. CDR3 bases: TGTGCCAGCAGCCGAGGAGGATCCCATGGCTACACCTTC.